The present T cell receptor (beta chain) was sequenced within a study of STAT3 mutations in large granular lymphocyte leukemia. Study-level points and caveats: Every T-LGLL patient had at least one immunodominant TCRbeta clonotype. Clonal expansion was inferred from other time points because no sample existed at each clone's first appearance.

Germline-derived CDR1 and CDR2 are SNHLY and FYNNEI. The ends were cut back, 7 bases at V and 0 bases at J, with 7 bases in the middle. The CDR3 spans 13 residues. Concerning this clone: Its antigen is not identified.

Here immunoSEQ multiplex PCR was the method, and the copy in TCRdb shows in-frame clones only, minus some. In the table there are around 33,000 clones, 60% to 85% of which are singletons. The gene calls are TRBV2 and TRBJ1-5; D ambiguous. This TCR derives from a woman aged 45-65 years with T-cell large granular lymphocyte leukemia. Some clones in this sample may be carry-over from other donors' samples. Sequenced input: peripheral blood mononuclear cells. The CDR3 region is CASNDLSNQPQHF. The CDR3 DNA is TGTGCCAGCAACGACCTTAGCAATCAGCCCCAGCATTTT.